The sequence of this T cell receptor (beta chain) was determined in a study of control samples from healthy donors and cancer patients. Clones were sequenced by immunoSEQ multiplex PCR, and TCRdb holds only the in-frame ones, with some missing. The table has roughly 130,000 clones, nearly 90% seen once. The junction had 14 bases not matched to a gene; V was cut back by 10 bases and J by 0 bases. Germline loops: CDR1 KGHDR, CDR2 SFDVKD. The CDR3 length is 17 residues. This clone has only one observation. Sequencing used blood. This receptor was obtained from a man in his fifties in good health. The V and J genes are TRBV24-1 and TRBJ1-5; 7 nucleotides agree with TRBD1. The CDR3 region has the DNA TGTGCCACGAAGCGACTAGACAGGGAGGTTAGCAATCAGCCCCAGCATTTT. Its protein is CATKRLDREVSNQPQHF.